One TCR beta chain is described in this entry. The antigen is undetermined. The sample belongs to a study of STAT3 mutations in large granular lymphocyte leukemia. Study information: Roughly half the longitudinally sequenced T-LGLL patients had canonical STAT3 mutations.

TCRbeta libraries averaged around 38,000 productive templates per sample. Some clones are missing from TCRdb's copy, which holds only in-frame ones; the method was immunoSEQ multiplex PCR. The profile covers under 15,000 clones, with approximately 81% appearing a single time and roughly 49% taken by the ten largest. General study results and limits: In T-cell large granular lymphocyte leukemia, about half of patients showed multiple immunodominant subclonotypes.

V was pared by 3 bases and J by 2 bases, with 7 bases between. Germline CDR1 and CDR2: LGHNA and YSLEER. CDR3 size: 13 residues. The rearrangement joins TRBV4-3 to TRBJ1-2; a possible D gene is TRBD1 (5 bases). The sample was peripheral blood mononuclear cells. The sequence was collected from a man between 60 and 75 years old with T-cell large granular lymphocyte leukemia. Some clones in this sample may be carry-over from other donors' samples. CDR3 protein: CASSQGGNYGYTF. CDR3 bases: TGCGCCAGCAGCCAGGGGGGGAACTATGGCTACACCTTC.